This entry features one T cell receptor beta chain sequence. What it binds is not known. The sequenced template was cDNA made from the entire isolated RNA. Average reads for naive, central memory and regulatory T cell samples were 3.5 million to 4.5 million. TCRdb keeps only in-frame clones here, not all; method: immunoSEQ multiplex PCR. The sample consists of hundreds of thousands of clones, 15% to 20% of them appearing once. The data belong to a study of beta chain features in type 1 diabetes. CDR3 length equals 14 residues. Germline V gene data show CDR1 as MNHEY and CDR2 as SVGAGI. Trimming left V 10 bases short and J 4 bases short, with 19 bases between. General observations from the study: Here, the possible influence of HLA type (on TCRB rearrangement) remained unresolved.

The chain couples TRBV6-5 to TRBJ2-5, with a possible D match to TRBD1 (5 bases). The source of this sequence is a woman under 30 in good health. Sequencing was performed on naive CD4+ T cells from blood. The CDR3 nucleotides are TGTGCCACCTACGCTTCGGACACCTCAGAGACCCAGTACTTC. This gives the protein CATYASDTSETQYF.